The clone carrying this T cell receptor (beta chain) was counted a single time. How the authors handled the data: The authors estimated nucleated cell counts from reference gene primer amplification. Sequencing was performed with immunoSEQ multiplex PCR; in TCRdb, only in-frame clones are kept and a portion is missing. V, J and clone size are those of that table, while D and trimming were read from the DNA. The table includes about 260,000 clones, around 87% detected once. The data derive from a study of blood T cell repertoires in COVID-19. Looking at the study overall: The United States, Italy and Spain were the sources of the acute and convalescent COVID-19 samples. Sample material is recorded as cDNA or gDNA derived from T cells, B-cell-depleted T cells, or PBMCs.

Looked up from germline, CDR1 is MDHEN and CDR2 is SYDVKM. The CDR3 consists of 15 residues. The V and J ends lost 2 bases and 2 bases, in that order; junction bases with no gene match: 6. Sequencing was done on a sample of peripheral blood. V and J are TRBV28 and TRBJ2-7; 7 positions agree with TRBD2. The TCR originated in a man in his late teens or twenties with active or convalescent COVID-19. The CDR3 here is CASSLVREGPYEQYF. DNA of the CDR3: TGTGCCAGCAGTTTAGTTAGGGAGGGTCCCTACGAGCAGTACTTC.